This T cell receptor beta chain was profiled in a study of control samples from healthy donors and cancer patients. Assay used: immunoSEQ multiplex PCR; TCRdb lists only in-frame clones, some missing. The profile shows approximately 170,000 clones, around nine tenths of them singletons. Germline lookup yields CDR1 MDHEN and CDR2 SYDVKM. V lost 5 bases and J lost 5; bases outside the gene matches: 15. The CDR3 covers 17 residues. Sequencing was done on a sample of blood. This receptor was taken from a woman between 25 and 40 years old in good health. The chain combines TRBV28 with TRBJ1-1, with 9 positions matching TRBD1. The CDR3 nucleotides read TGTGCCAGCAGTCCCCACAGGGGGCAGGCGGGGGGAACTGAAGCTTTCTTT. Protein sequence: CASSPHRGQAGGTEAFF.